The 9 T cell receptor beta chains below all came from one sample that was sequenced in a study of OX40 agonist ivuxolimab in advanced cancers. TCRdb's copy holds only in-frame clones and misses some; the assay was immunoSEQ multiplex PCR. Of 50,000 to 65,000 clones detected, 85% to 95% appear once; the ten largest clones hold more than 20%. Sequencing used CD4+ or CD8+ T cells sorted from blood, obtained in a trial of the OX40 agonist ivuxolimab. These receptors came from an adult with an advanced solid tumor such as melanoma, head and neck, liver or kidney cancer.

The chain combines TRBV6-5 with TRBJ2-1; maybe TRBD1 (6 bases). This CDR3 comprises 15 residues. Germline lookup yields CDR1 MNHEY and CDR2 SVGAGI. Trimming shortened V by 5 bases and J by 2 bases, and 13 bases separated the two germline ends. Here the CDR3 reads CASSGTGSTYNEQFF. The CDR3 region has the DNA TGTGCCAGCAGTGGAACAGGGTCAACCTACAATGAGCAGTTCTTC.

The chain carries TRBV6-5 and TRBJ1-4; 8 bases match TRBD1. The CDR3 runs 15 residues. The J segment lost 4 bases and the V segment lost 1 base, leaving 2 bases of the junction unmatched. Looked up from germline, CDR1 is MNHEY and CDR2 is SVGAGI. In nucleotides, the CDR3 is TGTGCCAGCAGTTACTACAGGGGGAGTAATGAAAAACTGTTTTTT. Its translation is CASSYYRGSNEKLFF.

The chain links TRBV28 to TRBJ2-1; 7 bases line up with TRBD2. Germline trimming cut 5 bases from V and 9 bases from J; bases unmatched to any gene: 10. CDR1 is MDHEN and CDR2 is SYDVKM in the germline V gene. This CDR3 has 14 residues. The CDR3 loop reads CASSSLGSGTEQFF. The CDR3 nucleotides are TGTGCCAGCAGTAGCTTGGGGAGCGGGACTGAGCAGTTCTTC.

The count of this clone is one. The V and J genes are TRBV6-1 and TRBJ1-3, with 8 bases identical to TRBD1. V lost 0 bases, J lost 5 bases, and 6 bases stayed unmatched. Germline V lookup: CDR1 MNHNS, CDR2 SASEGT. The CDR3 loop spans 16 amino acids. The CDR3 DNA reads TGTGCCAGCAGTGAAGCTGGGACAGGCCTAAGAAACACCATATATTTT. Its translation: CASSEAGTGLRNTIYF.

The chain recombines TRBV28 with TRBJ1-5; the match to TRBD1 covers 10 bases. Germline loops: CDR1 MDHEN, CDR2 SYDVKM. This CDR3 is 17 amino acids long. The ends lost 5 bases at V and 0 bases at J; junction bases unmatched: 7. This chain's CDR3 is CASSHMTGGYSNQPQHF. The DNA of the CDR3 is TGTGCCAGCAGTCATATGACAGGGGGCTATAGCAATCAGCCCCAGCATTTT.

The rearrangement links TRBV6-5 to TRBJ2-3; D uncertain. Germline loops: CDR1 MNHEY, CDR2 SVGAGI. This CDR3 comprises 15 residues. V shed 6 bases and J shed 3 bases, with 16 bases lying between them. The CDR3 coding sequence is TGTGCCAGCAGCCCCCTCCTCAGCTTAACAGATACGCAGTATTTT. Protein product: CASSPLLSLTDTQYF.

The chain combines TRBV28 with TRBJ1-5; TRBD1 might be the D (5 bases). In germline, CDR1 is MDHEN, CDR2 SYDVKM. Trimming cost V 5 bases and J 1 base, with 9 bases left between them. The CDR3 length is 14 residues. CDR3 region: CASSRRQSNQPQHF. The CDR3 DNA reads as TGTGCCAGCAGTAGACGACAGAGCAATCAGCCCCAGCATTTT. Based on the CDR3 plus reference TRBV28 and TRBJ1-5, the full variable domain is DVKVTQSSRYLVKRTGEKVFLECVQDMDHENMFWYRQDPGLGLRLIYFSYDVKMKEKGDIPEGYSVSREKKERFSLILESASTNQTSMYLCASSRRQSNQPQHFGDGTRLSIL.

The V and J genes are TRBV6-6 and TRBJ1-5; tentatively, D is TRBD1 (5 bases). V was trimmed by 4 bases and J by 6 bases, leaving 13 bases between them. The germline V gene has CDR1 MNHNY and CDR2 SVGAGI (reference sequence). CDR3 length equals 14 residues. DNA for the CDR3: TGTGCCAGCAGTTCCAGCCAGGGAATTCAGCCCCAGCATTTT. Translated: CASSSSQGIQPQHF.

V and J are TRBV7-8 and TRBJ1-4; D is undetermined. Trimming removed 0 bases at V and 2 bases at J, with 7 bases between. Germline CDR1 reads SGHVS; CDR2 reads FQNEAQ. The CDR3 runs 15 residues. The CDR3 nucleotides are TGTGCCAGCAGCTTAGCAGGTTATACTAATGAAAAACTGTTTTTT. Translation gives CASSLAGYTNEKLFF.